This T cell receptor (beta chain) was found in a study of early T cells in non-severe SARS-CoV-2 infection. Study information: Whole-blood bulk RNA, unsorted, was sequenced, and chains were unpaired. Overall study results and limits: A preference for anti-spike CD8 responses marked VDJdb matching, which missed private and CD4 specificities.

J gave up 3 bases and V 7 bases, and 5 bases lay outside the gene matches. The CDR3 runs 12 residues. The germline CDR1 and CDR2 sequences are DFQATT and SNEGSKA (reference sequence). This clonotype has a handful of counts. Its matching antigen is unknown. Researchers attached unique molecular identifiers to individual cDNA molecules. In TCRdb, the 5' RACE reads were re-called with MiXCR into one record per CDR3 protein. The sample lists tens of thousands of distinct CDR3 sequences, 8.5% to 12% occurring once. Material for sequencing was whole blood. This TCR was recovered from an adult who was a healthcare worker with PCR-confirmed SARS-CoV-2 infection or an uninfected control (not recorded which). The rearrangement links TRBV20-1 to TRBJ1-1; 7 bases line up with TRBD1. CDR3 in amino acids: CSVSQGDTEAFF. In DNA form, the CDR3 reads TGCAGTGTCAGCCAGGGGGACACTGAAGCTTTCTTT.